The sequence of this T cell receptor (beta chain) was determined in a study of Ad26.COV2.S vaccination and SARS-CoV-2 variants. Study background: Intramuscular Ad26.COV2.S doses were given once or twice, 56 days apart.

CDR1 and CDR2 (germline): SGHNT, YYREEE (reference sequence). CDR3 length: 13 residues. Trimming removed 2 bases from V and 5 bases from J; junction bases left unmatched: 3. Profiling relied on immunoSEQ multiplex PCR, and the TCRdb table lists in-frame clones only, not all of them. The data contain about 350,000 clones, 88% of them singletons. Treatment defined: around 19 received Ad26.COV2.S at low or high dose, single or two shots; five or six received placebo; per-sample allocation not given. Sample collection was performed on day 63 after the first vaccine or placebo injection. Within Boston, the person who donated was an adult of 18-55 years. The vaccine delivered Wuhan-strain SARS-CoV-2 spike through an Ad26 vector.

This receptor was obtained from a person between 18 and 60 years old who received the Ad26.COV2.S COVID-19 vaccine or a placebo. Source: peripheral blood, taken in a trial of Ad26.COV2.S vaccine versus placebo. This chain connects TRBV5-4 to TRBJ1-1; TRBD1 aligns across 7 bases. The CDR3 DNA sequence: TGTGCCAGCAGCTTCCCAGGGGGAACTGAAGCTTTCTTT. This encodes CASSFPGGTEAFF. Full variable domain (missing parts from reference TRBV5-4 and TRBJ1-1): ETGVTQSPTHLIKTRGQQVTLRCSSQSGHNTVSWYQQALGQGPQFIFQYYREEENGRGNFPPRFSGLQFPNYSSELNVNALELDDSALYLCASSFPGGTEAFFGQGTRLTVV.